This T cell receptor (beta chain) was captured in a study of shared clonotypes between healthy human individuals. Study-wide background: Ranging from 18 to 49 in age, donors were a couple of women and a few men.

Germline loops: CDR1 SNHLY, CDR2 FYNNEI. V dropped 3 bases and J dropped 0 bases, with 12 bases sitting between them. The CDR3 is made up of 17 amino acids. Study-level points and caveats: Non-shared clonotypes showed lower generation probabilities than clonotypes common to all four donors.

A remark on this clone: The target antigen is unknown.

Here immunoSEQ multiplex PCR was the method, and the copy in TCRdb shows in-frame clones only, minus some. Of around 2.5 million clones in the sample, over 85% were seen once. The sample was naive CD4+ T cells from PBMCs. As for subset: CD45RA+ positively selected. The clonotype was recovered from a man aged 18 to 30 in good health. Some clones in this sample may be carry-over from other donors' samples. The chain employs TRBV2 and TRBJ2-6; D remains unclear. CDR3 residues: CASSESPASSGANVLTF. Here the CDR3 DNA reads TGTGCCAGCAGTGAGTCTCCCGCCAGCTCTGGGGCCAACGTCCTGACTTTC.